This TCR beta chain is drawn from a study of T cell clones after liver transplantation. Study-level background: Post-transplant blood was tracked for graft-donor-reactive T cell clones identified in a pre-transplant mixed lymphocyte reaction.

Libraries were prepared by immunoSEQ multiplex PCR; TCRdb keeps only in-frame clonotypes and omits some of them. The table includes tens of thousands of clones, about four fifths detected once. Broader study findings: The donor-reactive repertoire was only partly measurable in two subjects, lacking donor cells.

Germline values: CDR1 SGHNT, CDR2 YYREEE (reference sequence). The CDR3 consists of 15 residues. Trimming cost V 0 bases and J 3 bases, with 12 bases left between them. Turning to this clone: The antigen is not known.

This TCR was sampled from a human patient who received a liver transplant. Some T cells may have come from the graft donor. The chain carries TRBV5-4 and TRBJ1-1; D is possibly TRBD1 (5 bases). This material consisted of CD4+ T cells from blood, taken 12 months after liver transplant. The CDR3 sequence: CASSLVGRRDTEAFF. The CDR3 DNA sequence: TGTGCCAGCAGCTTGGTGGGGCGGAGGGACACTGAAGCTTTCTTT.